The rows below give T cell receptor beta chains drawn from one sample of a study of blood T cells in healthy people across ages. TCRdb reprocessed the 5' RACE reads with MiXCR, giving one entry per CDR3 protein. The repertoire holds over a million distinct CDR3 sequences, with more than 35% as singletons. Sequencing was done on a sample of blood. These receptors all come from a woman between 55 and 75 years old in good health. CDR3s include the opening cysteine and the closing phenylalanine or tryptophan. A D gene is named only where the DNA matches it firmly. Clone sizes are given selectively: once, few, many, or a class where the clone is expanded.

DNA,CDR3,V,J,size,D
TGCAGTGCTAGTCCTGAAGGGCAATTAAGAAACAATGAGCGGTTCTTC,CSASPEGQLRNNERFF,TRBV20-1,TRBJ2-1,-,-
TGTGCCAGCAGCCTCGCGGCAGGTTTTTCCTACGAGCAGTACTTC,CASSLAAGFSYEQYF,TRBV7-6,TRBJ2-7,few,-
TGTGCCAGCAGCCAGCACCCCGGGACAGCCGATGAAAAACTGTTTTTT,CASSQHPGTADEKLFF,TRBV3-1,TRBJ1-4,-,TRBD1
TGCGCCAGCAGCTTTCCCGCTCCGGCCACAGATACGCAGTATTTT,CASSFPAPATDTQYF,TRBV5-1,TRBJ2-3,-,-
TGTGCCAGCAGCTCCCATTTATTGGCGGGAGAGCGGGAGCTGTTTTTT,CASSSHLLAGERELFF,TRBV13,TRBJ2-2,-,TRBD2
TGCGCCAGCAGTGATGCCGTCGGGGAGCTGTTTTTT,CASSDAVGELFF,TRBV10-1,TRBJ2-2,-,-
TGTGCCAGCAGGGGCGGAGCGGGAGATCCGCACAAAAACATTCAGTACTTC,CASRGGAGDPHKNIQYF,TRBV2,TRBJ2-4,-,TRBD2
TGTGCCAGCAGCCAAGAAAAGGGAGTAGATGGAGATACGCAGTATTTT,CASSQEKGVDGDTQYF,TRBV4-2,TRBJ2-3,-,-
TGTGCCAGCAGAGGGACTAGCGAGGCAGATACGCAGTATTTT,CASRGTSEADTQYF,TRBV6-5,TRBJ2-3,few,TRBD2
TGTGCCAGCAGTCTGGACAGGCATACGCAGTATTTT,CASSLDRHTQYF,TRBV6-5,TRBJ2-3,few,TRBD1
TGCAGTGCTAGAGAGTCAGCGGGATTGGGGGATACGCAGTATTTT,CSARESAGLGDTQYF,TRBV20-1,TRBJ2-3,few,TRBD2
TGTGCCAGCAGTTTGAGGGGGGCAGCCTACAATGAGCAGTTCTTC,CASSLRGAAYNEQFF,TRBV28,TRBJ2-1,few,-
TGCGCCAGCAGCCAGCCAGGACGTGGGGACCAGCAGTTCTTC,CASSQPGRGDQQFF,TRBV4-1,TRBJ2-1,-,-
TGTGCCAGCAGTGGGAGAGCCGGGACAGGGGGCCGGGATACGCAGTATTTT,CASSGRAGTGGRDTQYF,TRBV25-1,TRBJ2-3,-,TRBD1
TGTGCCAGCAGTTACGGACAGGGGGCGCGGAGGTCCTACAATGAGCAGTTCTTC,CASSYGQGARRSYNEQFF,TRBV6-5,TRBJ2-1,-,TRBD1
TGTGCCAGCAGCTCCCCTCCCCAGGGGATTAATCGCAATGAGCAGTTCTTC,CASSSPPQGINRNEQFF,TRBV7-2,TRBJ2-1,-,-
TGTGCCAGCAAAGGGGCAGGGGGTAGCAATCAGCCCCAGCATTTT,CASKGAGGSNQPQHF,TRBV28,TRBJ1-5,-,TRBD1
TGTGCCAGCAGTTTAAGGGCGGACTTAGGCTACACCTTC,CASSLRADLGYTF,TRBV12-3/TRBV12-4,TRBJ1-2,few,-
TGCGCCAGCAGCTTGGAAGTGAGCTACGAGCAGTACTTC,CASSLEVSYEQYF,TRBV5-1,TRBJ2-7,many,-
TGTGCCAGCAGCGATACCCCTGCGGAGACCCAGTACTTC,CASSDTPAETQYF,TRBV7-6,TRBJ2-5,few,-
TGTGCCAGCAGCAAAGGCATTTCGGAGGGGGCGGCCAATGAGCAGTTCTTC,CASSKGISEGAANEQFF,TRBV21-1,TRBJ2-1,once,-
TGCGCCAGCAGCTTAGGGAGGGCCAGGGGGGAGCAGTACTTC,CASSLGRARGEQYF,TRBV5-1,TRBJ2-7,-,-
TGTGCCAGCAGCTCGAAGTGGAGGGCAGATACGCAGTATTTT,CASSSKWRADTQYF,TRBV7-2,TRBJ2-3,-,-
TGTGCCAGCAGCCCCTCCGCGTTTGCAACTAATGAAAAACTGTTTTTT,CASSPSAFATNEKLFF,TRBV11-2,TRBJ1-4,-,-
TGCAGTGCTACCCACCGGGACAGGGGAGAGACCCAGTACTTC,CSATHRDRGETQYF,TRBV20-1,TRBJ2-5,-,TRBD1
TGTGCCAGCAGTCGCCCAATGACTAGCGGGAGGGATCAAGAGACCCAGTACTTC,CASSRPMTSGRDQETQYF,TRBV6-1,TRBJ2-5,-,TRBD2
TGTGCCAGCAGTGGGACTAGCGCGGAGACCCAGTACTTC,CASSGTSAETQYF,TRBV2,TRBJ2-5,-,TRBD2
TGTGCCAGCAGCTTAGGGGCTAGCGAGTACAATGAGCAGTTCTTC,CASSLGASEYNEQFF,TRBV7-9,TRBJ2-1,few,-
TGCAGTGCTAGAGCCCAGGGAGAGACCCAGTACTTC,CSARAQGETQYF,TRBV20-1,TRBJ2-5,many,-
TGTGCCAGCAGTTTTACGACTCCCTACGAGCAGTACTTC,CASSFTTPYEQYF,TRBV27,TRBJ2-7,-,-
TGTGCCAGCAGTTTGATGGCCGGGGAGCTGTTTTTT,CASSLMAGELFF,TRBV12-3/TRBV12-4,TRBJ2-2,-,-
TGCAGTGCCCCGACCCTGACTCCTTCCTACGAGCAGTACTTC,CSAPTLTPSYEQYF,TRBV20-1,TRBJ2-7,few,-
TGCAGTGCTAGCTGGGACACTGAAGCTTTCTTT,CSASWDTEAFF,TRBV20-1,TRBJ1-1,-,-
TGTGCCAGCACCAATTGGGACTATTTCACAGATACGCAGTATTTT,CASTNWDYFTDTQYF,TRBV11-1,TRBJ2-3,few,TRBD2
TGTGCCAGCAGCTTAGAGTGGCGGGAGCATTCCCACGAGCAGTACTTC,CASSLEWREHSHEQYF,TRBV11-2,TRBJ2-7,once,TRBD2
TGTGCCAGCAGGATCTTCCCTCCGGGACAGGGCTCATCTTTAGCCAAAAACATTCAGTACTTC,CASRIFPPGQGSSLAKNIQYF,TRBV2,TRBJ2-4,-,TRBD1
TGTGCCACGGCCGACAGGGTCACCTACGAGCAGTACTTC,CATADRVTYEQYF,TRBV25-1,TRBJ2-7,few,TRBD1
TGCGCCAGCAGAAATCGGACAGGACCCTACGAGCAGTACTTC,CASRNRTGPYEQYF,TRBV5-1,TRBJ2-7,-,TRBD1
TGTGCCAGCAGCTTTAATGCAGATAACTATGGCTACACCTTC,CASSFNADNYGYTF,TRBV5-5,TRBJ1-2,few,-
TGTGCCAGCAGCTACGGCGGGAGGGCAGATACGCAGTATTTT,CASSYGGRADTQYF,TRBV7-8,TRBJ2-3,many,TRBD2
TGTGCCAGCAGTTTACGCCAGGGGAGCACTGAAGCTTTCTTT,CASSLRQGSTEAFF,TRBV27,TRBJ1-1,-,-
TGTGCCAGCAGCATATCCGGGACAGGGTTAGATGGCTACACCTTC,CASSISGTGLDGYTF,TRBV7-9,TRBJ1-2,-,TRBD1
TGCAGTGCCAGGACTAGCGGGGGGGATTTCGGTGAGCAGTTCTTC,CSARTSGGDFGEQFF,TRBV20-1,TRBJ2-1,-,TRBD2
TGTGCCAGCAGTCCCGGGTCCCCCGTCTACGAGCAGTACTTC,CASSPGSPVYEQYF,TRBV12-3/TRBV12-4,TRBJ2-7,-,-